Here is one T cell receptor beta chain with its context. Its antigen remains unidentified. This record comes from a study of T cells after yellow fever vaccination. V shed 5 bases and J shed 4 bases, with 6 bases lying between them. Germline values: CDR1 LNHNV, CDR2 YYDKDF (reference sequence). The CDR3 sequence is 12 residues long. TCR cDNA, made by 5'RACE template switching, carried an added universal primer site and UMIs. TCRdb ran MiXCR on the 5' RACE reads and lists one entry per CDR3 protein. The table lists about 75,000 distinct CDR3 sequences, 7.3% of them singletons. General study points: Post-booster reappearance was seen for most primary-vaccination clones (around 96% CD4, about 88% CD8).

This TCR was sampled from a man in his late teens or twenties who received the YFV17D yellow fever vaccine. This chain uses TRBV15 with TRBJ1-5; no clear D gene. Sequencing used CD8+ T cells sorted from PBMCs, obtained 9 to 11 days after the first yellow fever vaccination. This CDR3 reads CATSQENQPQHF. For the CDR3, the DNA is TGTGCCACCAGCCAGGAAAATCAGCCCCAGCATTTT.